This T cell receptor beta chain derives from a study of T cell clonotyping in hematopoietic cell transplantation (dated by TCRdb to about 2021). Concerning the study at large: Blood from recipients was drawn roughly 28 days before transplant, then again at days 30, 100 and 180 after transplant. The study collected 120 to 150 blood samples from approximately 40 consecutive transplant recipients and their related donors. Patients were recruited between September 2015 and 2017 and followed until September 2020 or death. For roughly five patients, samples taken at the onset of acute graft-versus-host disease were compared with samples from patients who never developed GVHD. On the study overall, not on this receptor specifically: Recipient repertoires showed only a small fraction of overlap with donor repertoires, and over 97% appeared de novo at the given depth. Inverse Simpson Index values from donors and from recipients before transplant predicted broader TCR repertoire diversity after transplant. A decrease in recipient TCR diversity was observed after transplant, and a progressive increase in pathologically expanded clonotypes was seen from day 30 to day 180. Sample size was limited, and cells were not sorted, so CD4 and CD8 repertoire contributions could not be separated.

Worth noting for this clone: Its antigen is unknown. The record has no base qualities; no much larger clone is one base away.

The immunoSEQ assay, a bias-controlled multiplex PCR using V- and J-specific primers, was used to amplify TCR beta CDR3 regions from genomic DNA. A proprietary barcode and Illumina adapter sequences were added to the CDR3 amplicons in a second PCR step. An Illumina MiSeq instrument was used to sequence the CDR3 libraries. From the authors' description of their analysis: Export and quality control were performed with immunoSEQ Analyzer 3.0, and downstream analyses were performed with R Bioconductor and Immunarch. Only productive rearrangements in the normalized downsampled data set were used to calculate repertoire metrics. In the normalized cohort, clonotypes with more than 5 templates were defined as pathologically expanded. Repertoire diversity was measured with the Inverse Simpson Index. The non-normalized data set was used for CMV-specificity analyses so that all clonotypes could be captured. The source is immuneACCESS, and TCRdb retained only in-frame sequences with V and J called. Part of the clones is not carried over; for the studies checked, unresolved V genes explain less than half of this, and the remainder is unexplained. The D gene and trimming were derived from the DNA, and the V and J assignments and clone size from that table. Across this sample there are about 3,100 clones, with over 80% seen only once. The top ten clones comprise 7% to 9.5% of the sample.

The germline V gene encodes CDR1 LGHNA and CDR2 YNFKEQ. The CDR3 contains 15 residues, cysteine and phenylalanine counted. The DNA shown is the 45-base CDR3, in frame from base 1. The junction carries 11 bases between V and J, which are trimmed by 2 bases and 2 bases respectively. Reading the label with the study, this specimen's time point is: recipient sample taken at acute GVHD onset. Nuclei Lysis Solution was used to extract genomic DNA from fresh or cryopreserved unfractionated peripheral blood mononuclear cells. This material consisted of PBMCs, taken at the time of graft-versus-host disease after allogeneic stem cell transplant. This clonotype was sampled from a male patient between 60 and 69 years old who had an allogeneic stem cell transplant from a related donor, so the T cells may come from the graft donor. Some clones in this sample may be carry-over from other donors' samples. The rearranged chain carries TRBV4-2 and TRBJ2-3; the D region may be TRBD1 or TRBD2, each matching 5 bases equally. The CDR3 protein is CASSQSEGITDTQYF. DNA sequence: TGTGCCAGCAGCCAAAGCGAGGGGATCACAGATACGCAGTATTTT.